The source of this T cell receptor (beta chain) is a study of blood T cell repertoires in COVID-19. About the research overall: Samples taken during acute and convalescent COVID-19 were collected in the United States, Italy and Spain. Sample material is recorded as cDNA or gDNA derived from T cells, B-cell-depleted T cells, or PBMCs.

The germline V gene has CDR1 LGHDT and CDR2 YNNKEL (reference sequence). The ends were cut back, 2 bases at V and 5 bases at J, with 4 bases in the middle. This CDR3 contains 12 residues. In the original workflow: Researchers report that nucleated cell counts were estimated from reference gene primer amplification. Sequenced by immunoSEQ multiplex PCR; TCRdb stores in-frame clones only, minus some. The V and J calls and clone size are taken from that table; D and trimming were inferred from the DNA. The table lists more than 65,000 clones, roughly 85% of them singletons. The sequencing sample was made of peripheral blood. The gene calls are TRBV3-1 (or the pseudogene TRBV3-2) and TRBJ1-5, with D uncertain. The TCR sequence derives from a woman aged 80 or over with acute or convalescent COVID-19. The CDR3: CASSQLDQPQHF. As DNA, the CDR3 is TGTGCCAGCAGCCAACTCGATCAGCCCCAGCATTTT.